This T cell receptor beta chain was profiled in a study of CD8+CD57+ T cells in acquired aplastic anemia. This clonotype was recorded only once. Flow cytometry had shown expanded CD8+CD57+ cells in the patients chosen for sequencing. Genomic DNA templated the TCR beta VDJ and CDR3 profiling. TCRdb recomputed calls from the reads with MiXCR, one row per CDR3 protein. This table holds 200,000 to 250,000 distinct CDR3 sequences, around 50% found once. J lost 0 bases, V lost 2 bases, and 11 bases had no gene match. This CDR3 has 20 residues. CDR1 MDHEN and CDR2 SYDVKM come from the germline V gene. The sequence derives from a human donor with aplastic anemia. The sample comprised sorted CD4+, CD8+, or CD8+CD57+ T cells (not recorded which) from PBMCs. V is TRBV28 and J is TRBJ2-2; 11 bases agree with TRBD2. CDR3 nucleotide sequence: TGTGCCAGCAGTTTACCCAGACTAGCGGGGTCCCGAGCGAACACCGGGGAGCTGTTTTTT. Translated, it gives CASSLPRLAGSRANTGELFF.